This T cell receptor beta chain emerged from a study of blood T cells in healthy people across ages (dated by TCRdb to the mid-2010s). About the study as a whole: Template switching captured roughly one uniquely barcoded TCR beta cDNA molecule per two T cells in model experiments. Using deep sequencing normalized with unique cDNA molecular identifiers, the study measured how TCR beta repertoire diversity changes with age. The donors were split into four age groups: young (average about 15 years), middle-aged (roughly 42), aged (62) and long-lived (approximately 80). To avoid experimental bias, donors of different ages were distributed randomly across sequencing lanes. Two additional independent replicas of 1 million unique cDNA reads from the same blood draw were analyzed for two donors (one aged 18 to 30 and one aged 80 or older). Overall study results and their limits: The CMV infection status of donors was not known, potentially confounding age-related changes in expanded clonotypes. The percentage of naive T cells measured by flow cytometry correlated strongly with observed TCR beta diversity. The long-lived group showed more naive CD4+ T cells, fewer expanded clones and increased TCR diversity than the aged group, suggesting age selection. Estimates of total diversity from one million sequenced T cells were regarded as lower bounds and underestimates. Observed TCR beta diversity per million T cells fell roughly linearly with age, and a significant reduction was already apparent by age approximately 40. Conclusive comparison of naive and antigen-experienced compartments was prevented by the profiling of bulk unsorted PBMCs.

The donors were 40 or so Caucasian individuals from Russia, aged roughly 6 to 100 years, who were systemically healthy. Each donor gave 9.5 to 10 milliliters of peripheral blood, drawn into EDTA-treated Vacutainer tubes. Ficoll-Paque density-gradient centrifugation was used to isolate PBMCs, with at least 6 million per sample. Trizol reagent was used to extract total RNA from the PBMCs, yielding at least 6 micrograms per sample. Naive CD45RAhigh/CD27high T cell percentages were measured by flow cytometry on a PBMC aliquot from every donor. The germline V gene yields SNHLY for CDR1 and FYNNEI for CDR2. CDR3 length: 16 amino acids, cysteine to phenylalanine. The retained sequence is limited to the CDR3, 48 bases, with the frame set at the first base. Trimming costs V 3 bases and J 0 bases, and their ends lie 15 bases apart. The library relied on 5' RACE. The second PCR ran for about 7 to 11 cycles and used a J-beta primer mix along with a sample-barcoded 5' primer. Each TCR beta cDNA molecule received a unique molecular identifier from a template-switch 5' adaptor carrying 12 random nucleotides. At least 3 million CDR3-containing paired-end reads were obtained from each sample. The Mint cDNA synthesis kit, primed by a TRBC-specific oligonucleotide, was used to synthesize first-strand cDNA from all RNA. All cDNA was treated with uracil-DNA glycosylase and then went through a first 18-cycle PCR with the universal primers M1SS and BC2_uni_R. The study's processing was this. Normalization of each sample was performed by random selection of 1 million high-quality reads, each carrying a distinct molecular identifier. Reads with shared molecular identifiers were discarded instead of being binned into consensus sequences. MiTCR, run with a Q25 quality threshold and the strictest error-elimination algorithm, handled CDR3 identification, clonotype clustering and error correction. A nonparametric unseen species model using Euler transformation provided a lower-bound estimate of total TCR beta diversity. TCRdb's own reprocessing of the public reads used fastp at Q25 and MiXCR and kept productive beta chains. Entries are consolidated by CDR3 protein sequence, retaining the most common genes and DNA. None of the V and J calls come from the authors' own analysis; TCRdb made them. The sample yields 1.5 million to 2 million distinct CDR3 sequences; roughly two fifths were counted once. The ten largest account for more than 20% of the sample.

This clonotype was observed a few times. The clone's antigen remains unknown. One base away there is no much larger clone; base qualities are not given. Specimen: blood. The origin of this receptor is a human donor in good health. Here the chain combines TRBV2 and TRBJ2-7, with a weak D call of TRBD2 (7 bases match). The nucleotide sequence is given as TGTGCCAGCAGTGAGCGGGGGACGGACAGCTCCTACGAGCAGTACTTC. This yields the protein CASSERGTDSSYEQYF.